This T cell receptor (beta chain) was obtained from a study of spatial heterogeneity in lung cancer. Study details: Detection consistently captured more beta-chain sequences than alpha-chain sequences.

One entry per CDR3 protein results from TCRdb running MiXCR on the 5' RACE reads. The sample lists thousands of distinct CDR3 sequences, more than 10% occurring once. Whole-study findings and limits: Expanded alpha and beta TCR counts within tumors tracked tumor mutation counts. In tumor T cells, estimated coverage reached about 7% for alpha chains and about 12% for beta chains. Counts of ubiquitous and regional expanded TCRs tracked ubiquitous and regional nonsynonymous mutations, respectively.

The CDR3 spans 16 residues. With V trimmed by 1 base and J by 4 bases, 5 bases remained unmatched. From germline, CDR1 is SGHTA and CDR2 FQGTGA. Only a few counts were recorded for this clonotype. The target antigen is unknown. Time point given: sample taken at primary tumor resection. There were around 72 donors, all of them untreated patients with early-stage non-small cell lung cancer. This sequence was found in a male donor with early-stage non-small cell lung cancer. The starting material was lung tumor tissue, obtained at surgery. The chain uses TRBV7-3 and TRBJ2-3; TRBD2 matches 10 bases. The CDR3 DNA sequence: TGTGCCAGCAGCTTAAACCCTAGCGGGGGTGCAGATACGCAGTATTTT. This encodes CASSLNPSGGADTQYF.